Below, 30 T cell receptor beta chains from the same sample are listed, as sequenced in a study of tumor and adjacent non-tumor tissue in lung cancer. A modified ARM-PCR protocol with three rounds of nested PCR amplified TCRbeta. From the multiplex PCR reads, TCRdb called clonotypes with MiXCR, one entry per CDR3 protein. The sample shows approximately 100,000 distinct CDR3 sequences, 60% to 80% of them seen only once. No cell sorting was done before RNA was extracted from the tissue. The sequencing sample was made of lung tumor tissue. Source of these receptors: a woman aged 60-75 years with non-small cell lung cancer.

There are a few counts of this clonotype. The chain couples TRBV12-3 or TRBV12-4 to TRBJ1-5; D may be TRBD1 (5 bases). The CDR3 is 12 residues long. V lost 10 bases to trimming and J lost 5 bases, with 12 bases between them. The CDR3 DNA is TGTGCCATCGGGGCAGCTTATCAGCCCCAGCATTTT. This gives the protein CAIGAAYQPQHF.

This clonotype has only a few counts. It may be a read error: a sequence one base away is much more abundant. The rearrangement uses TRBV5-1 and TRBJ2-1, with 9 nucleotides matching TRBD2. CDR1 and CDR2 (germline): SGHRS, YFSETQ. This CDR3 contains 16 residues. The CDR3 DNA is TGCGCCAGCAGCTCATTATTAGCGGGAGTTGATAATGGGCAGTTCTTC. Its translation is CASSSLLAGVDNGQFF.

In regard to this clonotype: A read error may account for a junction end that differs from germline. The chain carries TRBV11-2 and TRBJ2-7; unclear D gene. Germline CDR1 is SGHAT and CDR2 is FQNNGV. The CDR3 has 12 amino acids. CDR3 sequence reads: CVSSLELIEQYF. In DNA, the CDR3 is TGTGTCAGCAGCTTAGAGTTGATCGAGCAGTACTTC.

This chain links TRBV11-3 with TRBJ2-1, with D tentatively TRBD2 (6 bases). The germline V gene has CDR1 SGHNT and CDR2 YENEEA. This CDR3 spans 17 amino acids. Trimming pared 11 bases from V and 1 base from J, leaving 24 bases between. The CDR3 bases are TGTGCCGGCAACTTAGGCTTACTAGCACTATCCTACAATGAGCAGTTCTTC. Protein product: CAGNLGLLALSYNEQFF.

Concerning this clonotype: A much larger clone lies one base from this, so it may be a read error. The chain employs TRBV20-1 and TRBJ1-2; 9 bases match TRBD1. The CDR3 is 14 amino acids. Germline V gene sequence: CDR1 DFQATT, CDR2 SNEGSKA (reference sequence). This chain's CDR3 is CNARPPGQGYGYTF. In DNA form, the CDR3 reads TGCAATGCTAGGCCCCCGGGACAGGGCTATGGCTACACCTTC.

A word on this clonotype: A read error may explain this, as a much larger clone is one base away. The CDR3 DNA follows: TGTGCCAGCTGCCCTTACAAGAACACTGAAGCTTTCTTT. This sequence encodes CASCPYKNTEAFF. The chain links TRBV14 to TRBJ1-1; no definite D call. Germline assignment: CDR1 SGHDN and CDR2 FVKESK. Trimming cost V 8 bases and J 1 base, with 11 bases left between them. The CDR3 sequence is 13 residues long.

J is TRBJ2-1 and V is TRBV29-1, with D perhaps assigned TRBD1 or TRBD2 (5 bases each). The germline V and J ends were trimmed by 3 bases and 6 bases, with 12 bases remaining between them. Germline assignment: CDR1 SQVTM and CDR2 ANQGSEA. This CDR3 has 13 residues. This CDR3 reads CSVDGMRGNEQFF. CDR3 bases: TGCAGCGTTGATGGGATGAGGGGCAATGAGCAGTTCTTC.

This chain joins TRBV11-2 and TRBJ2-2; TRBD2 agrees at 7 bases. V lost 5 bases, J lost 8 bases, and 5 bases stayed unmatched. The CDR3 length is 13 residues. Looked up from germline, CDR1 is SGHAT and CDR2 is FQNNGV. CDR3 sequence: CASSLADCGELFF. The CDR3 nucleotides read TGTGCCAGCAGCCTAGCGGACTGTGGGGAGCTGTTTTTT.

This clonotype was recorded at least ten times. As DNA, the CDR3 is TGTGCCAGCAGTTCGCGGATGAACACTGAAGCTTTCTTT. It encodes CASSSRMNTEAFF. The chain employs TRBV12-3 or TRBV12-4 and TRBJ1-1, with D hard to call. The germline V and J ends were trimmed by 4 bases and 0 bases, with 6 bases remaining between them. CDR3 length: 13 amino acids.

This clonotype appeared many times. V is TRBV4-2 and J is TRBJ2-7, with 11 nucleotides matching TRBD1. CDR3 length: 15 residues. V lost 5 bases to trimming and J lost 1 base; unmatched junction nucleotides: 4. Germline V gene sequence: CDR1 LGHNA, CDR2 YNFKEQ. This chain's CDR3 is CASSLGQGVSYEQYF. DNA of the CDR3: TGTGCCAGCAGCTTGGGACAGGGGGTTTCCTACGAGCAGTACTTC.

As for this clonotype: Since a much larger clone is just one base distant, this may be a read error. The chain couples TRBV6-2 or TRBV6-3 to TRBJ2-1; TRBD2 might be the D (5 bases). The germline V gene has CDR1 MNHEY and CDR2 SVGEGT. The CDR3 is 13 residues long. The CDR3 loop is CAVIGNIDNGQFF. The CDR3 coding sequence is TGTGCCGTCATCGGGAACATAGACAATGGGCAGTTCTTC.

With respect to this clonotype: Compared with germline, one end of the junction differs, possibly owing to a read error. The gene calls are TRBV20-1 and TRBJ1-5; D not resolved. CDR3 length: 12 residues. CDR1 and CDR2 from the germline V gene are DFQATT and SNEGSKA (reference sequence). CDR3 DNA: TGCAGTGCTGGGTCAGTCAATGAGCCCCATCATTTT. Residues: CSAGSVNEPHHF.

Regarding this clonotype: At one end the junction does not follow the germline gene, possibly because of a read error. The chain joins TRBV4-2 to TRBJ2-7, with a possible D match to TRBD2 (5 bases). Germline CDR1 and CDR2: LGHNA and YNFKEQ. The CDR3 loop spans 13 amino acids. DNA for the CDR3: TGTCCCAGCAGCCAAGCTCGGGATTACGAGAAGTACTTC. It translates to CPSSQARDYEKYF.

As to this clonotype: One end of the junction does not line up with germline, which may come from a read error. The chain joins TRBV20-1 to TRBJ2-3; TRBD2 matches at 10 bases. The germline V gene has CDR1 DFQATT and CDR2 SNEGSKA (reference sequence). This CDR3 comprises 18 residues. CDR3 amino acids: CSTRDYTRTSGSGDTQYF. The CDR3 nucleotides are TGCAGTACTAGAGATTACACCAGGACTAGCGGAAGTGGTGATACGCAGTATTTT.

A remark on this clonotype: A much larger clone lies one base from this, so it may be a read error. CDR3 nucleotides: TGTGCCAGCGGCTTAAGGACAGGGAACTCTGAAGCTTTCTTT. Translated: CASGLRTGNSEAFF. The chain joins TRBV5-5 to TRBJ1-1, with 8 nucleotides matching TRBD1. CDR3 size: 14 residues. Germline V lookup: CDR1 SGHKS, CDR2 YYEKEE (reference sequence).

For this clonotype: One end of the junction does not line up with germline, which may come from a read error. The chain uses TRBV11-3 and TRBJ2-7, with D unclear. Germline-derived CDR1 and CDR2 are SGHNT and YENEEA. The CDR3 sequence is 14 residues long. The CDR3, as DNA: TGTGCCAGCAACTTAGGTACGAGAACCTACAAGCAGTACTTC. This translates into CASNLGTRTYKQYF.

As concerns this clonotype: Relative to the germline gene, one junction end is altered; a read error may explain this. The chain carries TRBV29-1 and TRBJ1-2; TRBD1 matches 9 bases. This CDR3 comprises 14 residues. Germline loops: CDR1 SQVTM, CDR2 ANQGSEA. The CDR3 here is CNMNPTGGKNGYAF. The CDR3 DNA reads TGCAACATGAATCCGACAGGGGGAAAGAATGGCTACGCCTTC.

Notes on this clonotype: A much larger clone lies a single base off, so this may be a read error. The V gene is TRBV11-2, the J gene TRBJ2-1, with TRBD2 matching 7 bases. The CDR3 totals 19 residues. Germline trimming cut 1 base from V and 1 base from J; bases unmatched to any gene: 13. CDR1 SGHAT and CDR2 FQNNGV come from the germline V gene. CDR3 sequence (DNA): TGTGCCAGCAGCTTAGTGGGGAGGGGACTACGCGTTTCCTACAATGAGCAGTTCTTC. Its translation: CASSLVGRGLRVSYNEQFF.

As to this clonotype: With a much larger clone just one base away, this may be a read error. V and J are TRBV6-2 or TRBV6-3 and TRBJ2-3, with 8 nucleotides matching TRBD2. Germline CDR1 reads MNHEY; CDR2 reads SVGEGT. CDR3 size: 16 residues. The CDR3 here is CASRGWGWTSTNTQYF. DNA of the CDR3: TGTGCCAGCAGGGGGTGGGGATGGACTAGCACAAATACGCAGTATTTT.

As regards this clonotype: The CDR3 carries no conserved terminal phenylalanine or tryptophan, so it likely arises from a read error. The DNA is omitted, as the CDR3 cannot be located on it reliably, and the CDR3 follows TCRdb's listing. The V gene is TRBV11-3, the J gene TRBJ2-2; the table's D call, TRBD2, has no DNA check behind it. Looked up from germline, CDR1 is SGHNT and CDR2 is YENEEA. A total of 12 residues make up the CDR3, ends included. CDR3 region: CASTRGTGELFY.

As to this clonotype: Relative to the germline gene, one junction end is altered; a read error may explain this. CDR3 in amino acids: CAGSLEPGSNTEAFF. CDR3 in DNA: TGTGCCGGCAGCTTAGAGCCAGGATCCAACACTGAAGCTTTCTTT. This sequence joins TRBV11-2 and TRBJ1-1; D ambiguous. From germline, CDR1 is SGHAT and CDR2 FQNNGV. This CDR3 has 15 amino acids. Full variable domain (rest looked up from reference TRBV11-2 and TRBJ1-1): EAGVAQSPRYKIIEKRQSVAFWCNPISGHATLYWYQQILGQGPKLLIQFQNNGVVDDSQLPKDRFSAERLKGVDSTLKIQPAKLEDSAVYLCAGSLEPGSNTEAFFGQGTRLTVV.

The chain is built from TRBV11-1 and TRBJ1-1; D is ambiguous. The CDR3 totals 14 residues. Germline CDR1 SGHAT, CDR2 FQDESV (reference sequence). CDR3 coding DNA: TGTGTCAGTAGCCGCTTTGACTTGTGGGATGAAGCTTTCTTT. Translating gives CVSSRFDLWDEAFF.

Details on this clonotype: A read error may be the cause here, since a much bigger clone is one base away. The rearrangement uses TRBV11-2 and TRBJ2-7, with D possibly being TRBD1 or TRBD2 (6 bases each). The CDR3 runs 15 residues. V was pared by 10 bases and J by 5 bases, with 24 bases between. Germline CDR1 and CDR2: SGHAT and FQNNGV. This chain's CDR3 is CANSVFRGGGDEQYF. The CDR3 region has the DNA TGTGCCAACAGTGTCTTCAGGGGCGGAGGGGACGAGCAGTACTTC.

Concerning this clonotype itself: In this CDR3 the conserved last residue, phenylalanine or tryptophan, is missing, so a read error is likely. The chain is built from TRBV11-3 and TRBJ2-6, with D possibly being TRBD1 (5 bases). The germline CDR1 and CDR2 sequences are SGHNT and YENEEA. This CDR3 is 15 amino acids long. CDR3 DNA: TGTGCCAGCAGCGAAGTCACTCCTGGGGCCAACGACCTGACTCTC. Translated, it gives CASSEVTPGANDLTL.

To note about this clonotype: No conserved phenylalanine or tryptophan is present at the end of the CDR3, so a read error is the likely explanation. The rearrangement links TRBV13 to TRBJ2-3; D possibly matches TRBD1 or TRBD2 (5 bases each). Between the trimmed V and J ends, which lost 9 bases and 1 base, there was a span of 11 bases. The CDR3 covers 13 residues. The germline CDR1 and CDR2 sequences are PRHDT and FYEKMQ (reference sequence). CDR3 bases: TGTGCCAGTACTCGGGGACGCACAGATACGCAGTATTTG. Amino acid sequence: CASTRGRTDTQYL.

On this clonotype itself: An end of the junction differs from the germline gene, which may be a read error. V gene TRBV28 combines with J gene TRBJ2-3; D possibly matches TRBD1 or TRBD2 (5 bases each). Germline V CDR1 and CDR2: MDHEN, SYDVKM. This CDR3 comprises 14 residues. The CDR3 nucleotides read TGTACCAGCGCCCCCGGGACCATGGTGGATACCCAGTATTTT. This sequence encodes CTSAPGTMVDTQYF.

Of note for this clonotype: Being one base from a much bigger clone, this may be a read error. V gene TRBV28 combines with J gene TRBJ1-4, with D tentatively TRBD1 (5 bases). This CDR3 contains 12 residues. Germline-derived CDR1 and CDR2 are MDHEN and SYDVKM. The ends were cut back, 10 bases at V and 8 bases at J, with 14 bases in the middle. CDR3 sequence (DNA): TGTGCCAACAGCGCAGGGAAAGAAAAACTGTTTTTT. Its translation: CANSAGKEKLFF.

Details on this clonotype: A clone one base away is much larger, so this may be a read error. The chain combines TRBV6-2 or TRBV6-3 with TRBJ1-5; D call uncertain. V lost 2 bases and J lost 0, with 8 bases in between. This CDR3 spans 15 amino acids. Germline CDR1 and CDR2: MNHEY and SVGEGT. In DNA form, the CDR3 reads TGTGCCAGCAGTTACATGGAGATTAGCAATCAGCCCCAGCATTTT. As protein: CASSYMEISNQPQHF.

About this clonotype: The CDR3 carries no conserved terminal phenylalanine or tryptophan, so it likely arises from a read error. The CDR3 DNA reads as TGCAGTTCTAGTTACGGCAATCAGCCCCAGTATTTA. Translating gives CSSSYGNQPQYL. This sequence joins TRBV20-1 and TRBJ1-5; no reliable D call. Matching the DNA end better, TRBJ2-3 makes the J call doubtful. The CDR3 has 12 amino acids. Germline V CDR1 and CDR2: DFQATT, SNEGSKA (reference sequence).

Worth noting for this clonotype: Germline and junction disagree at one end, which may indicate a read error. The chain recombines TRBV11-3 with TRBJ2-3, with TRBD2 identical over 9 bases. Germline V gives CDR1 SGHNT, CDR2 YENEEA. This CDR3 comprises 15 residues. The CDR3 DNA is TGTGCCAGAAGCTTAGAGGGACTAGCCACGGATACGCAGTATTTT. It specifies CARSLEGLATDTQYF. Full variable domain (missing parts from reference TRBV11-3 and TRBJ2-3): EAGVVQSPRYKIIEKKQPVAFWCNPISGHNTLYWYLQNLGQGPELLIRYENEEAVDDSQLPKDRFSAERLKGVDSTLKIQPAELGDSAVYLCARSLEGLATDTQYFGPGTRLTVL.